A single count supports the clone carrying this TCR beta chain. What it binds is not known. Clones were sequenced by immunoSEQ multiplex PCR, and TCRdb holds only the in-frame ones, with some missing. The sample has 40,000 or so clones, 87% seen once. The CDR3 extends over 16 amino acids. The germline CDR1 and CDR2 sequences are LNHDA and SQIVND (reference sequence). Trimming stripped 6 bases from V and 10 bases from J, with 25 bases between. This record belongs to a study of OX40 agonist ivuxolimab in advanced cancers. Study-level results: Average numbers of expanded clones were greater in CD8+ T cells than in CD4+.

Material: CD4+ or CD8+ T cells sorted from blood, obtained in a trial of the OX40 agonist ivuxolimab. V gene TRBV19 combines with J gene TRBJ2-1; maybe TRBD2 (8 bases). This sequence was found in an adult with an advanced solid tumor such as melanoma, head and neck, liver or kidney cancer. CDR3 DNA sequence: TGTGCCAGTAGCAGCGGGGGCGAACCCAAACAGGGGGAGCAGTTCTTC. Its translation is CASSSGGEPKQGEQFF.